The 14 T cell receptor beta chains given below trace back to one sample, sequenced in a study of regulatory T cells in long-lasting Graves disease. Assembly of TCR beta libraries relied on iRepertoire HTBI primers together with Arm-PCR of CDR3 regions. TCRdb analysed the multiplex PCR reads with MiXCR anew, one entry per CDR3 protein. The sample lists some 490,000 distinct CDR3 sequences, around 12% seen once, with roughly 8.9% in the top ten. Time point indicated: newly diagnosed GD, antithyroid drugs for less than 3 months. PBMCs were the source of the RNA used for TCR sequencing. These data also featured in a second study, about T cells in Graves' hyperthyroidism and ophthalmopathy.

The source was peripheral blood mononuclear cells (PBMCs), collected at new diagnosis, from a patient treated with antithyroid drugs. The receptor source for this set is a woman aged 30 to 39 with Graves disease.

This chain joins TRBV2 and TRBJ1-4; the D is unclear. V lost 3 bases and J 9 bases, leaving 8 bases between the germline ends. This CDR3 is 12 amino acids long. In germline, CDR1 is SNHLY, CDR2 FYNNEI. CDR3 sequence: CASSEDGKKLFF. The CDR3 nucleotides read TGTGCCAGCAGTGAGGACGGGAAAAAACTGTTTTTT.

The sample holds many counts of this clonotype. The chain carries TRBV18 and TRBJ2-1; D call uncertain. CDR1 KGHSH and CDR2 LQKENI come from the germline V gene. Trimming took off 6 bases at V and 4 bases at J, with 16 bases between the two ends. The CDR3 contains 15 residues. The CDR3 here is CASSTTDIFYNEQFF. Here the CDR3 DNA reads TGTGCCAGCTCGACCACGGATATCTTTTACAATGAGCAGTTCTTC.

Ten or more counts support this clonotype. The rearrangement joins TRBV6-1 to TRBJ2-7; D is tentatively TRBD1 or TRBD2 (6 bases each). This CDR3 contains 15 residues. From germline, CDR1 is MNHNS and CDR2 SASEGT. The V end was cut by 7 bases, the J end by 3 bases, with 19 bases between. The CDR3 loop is CASTFDRRGFYEQYF. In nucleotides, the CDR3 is TGTGCCAGCACCTTCGACAGGAGGGGTTTCTACGAGCAGTACTTC.

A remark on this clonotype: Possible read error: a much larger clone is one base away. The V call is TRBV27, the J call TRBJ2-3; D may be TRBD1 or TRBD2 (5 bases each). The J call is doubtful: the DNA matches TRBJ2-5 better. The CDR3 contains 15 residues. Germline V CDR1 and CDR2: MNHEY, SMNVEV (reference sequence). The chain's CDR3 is CASSLSRQGVEAQYF. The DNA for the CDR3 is TGTGCCAGCAGTTTATCGCGGCAGGGAGTTGAGGCCCAGTACTTC.

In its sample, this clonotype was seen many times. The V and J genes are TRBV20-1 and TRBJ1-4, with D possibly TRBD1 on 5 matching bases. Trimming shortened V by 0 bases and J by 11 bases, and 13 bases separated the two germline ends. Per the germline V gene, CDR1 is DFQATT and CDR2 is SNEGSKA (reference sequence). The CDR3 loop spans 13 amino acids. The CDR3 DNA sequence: TGCAGTGCTAGAGATATAAGGGAGGGGAAACTGTTTTTT. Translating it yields CSARDIREGKLFF.

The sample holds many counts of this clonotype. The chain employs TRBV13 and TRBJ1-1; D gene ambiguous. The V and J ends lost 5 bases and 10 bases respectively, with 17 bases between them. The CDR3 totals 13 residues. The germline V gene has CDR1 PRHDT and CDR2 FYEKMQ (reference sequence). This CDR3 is CASSQNGLPGAFF. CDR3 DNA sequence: TGTGCCAGCAGCCAAAACGGCCTCCCCGGAGCTTTCTTT.

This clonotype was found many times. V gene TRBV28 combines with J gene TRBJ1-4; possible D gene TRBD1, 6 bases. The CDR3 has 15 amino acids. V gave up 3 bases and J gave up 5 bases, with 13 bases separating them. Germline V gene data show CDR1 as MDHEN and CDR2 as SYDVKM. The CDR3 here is CASSFGQTQNEKLFF. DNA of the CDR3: TGTGCCAGCAGTTTCGGACAGACGCAGAATGAAAAACTGTTTTTT. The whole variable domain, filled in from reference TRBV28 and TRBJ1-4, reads DVKVTQSSRYLVKRTGEKVFLECVQDMDHENMFWYRQDPGLGLRLIYFSYDVKMKEKGDIPEGYSVSREKKERFSLILESASTNQTSMYLCASSFGQTQNEKLFFGSGTQLSVL.

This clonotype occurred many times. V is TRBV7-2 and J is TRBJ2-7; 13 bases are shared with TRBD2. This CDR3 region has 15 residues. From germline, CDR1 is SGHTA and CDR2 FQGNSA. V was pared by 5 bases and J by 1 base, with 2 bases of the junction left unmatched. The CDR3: CASSKTSGRSYEQYF. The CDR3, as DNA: TGTGCCAGCAGCAAGACTAGCGGGAGGTCCTACGAGCAGTACTTC.

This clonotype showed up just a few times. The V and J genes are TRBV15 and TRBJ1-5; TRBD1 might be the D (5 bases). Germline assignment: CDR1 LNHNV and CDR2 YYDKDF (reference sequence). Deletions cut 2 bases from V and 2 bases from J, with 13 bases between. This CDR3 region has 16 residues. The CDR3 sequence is CATSRFQGGRNQPQHF. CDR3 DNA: TGTGCCACCAGCAGATTCCAGGGTGGGCGCAATCAGCCCCAGCATTTT.

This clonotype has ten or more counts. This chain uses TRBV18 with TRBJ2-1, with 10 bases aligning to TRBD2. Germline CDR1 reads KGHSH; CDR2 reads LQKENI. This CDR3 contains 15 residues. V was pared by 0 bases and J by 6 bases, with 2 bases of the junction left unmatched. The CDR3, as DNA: TGTGCCAGCTCACCACCGGGACTAGCGATCAATGAGCAGTTCTTC. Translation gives CASSPPGLAINEQFF.

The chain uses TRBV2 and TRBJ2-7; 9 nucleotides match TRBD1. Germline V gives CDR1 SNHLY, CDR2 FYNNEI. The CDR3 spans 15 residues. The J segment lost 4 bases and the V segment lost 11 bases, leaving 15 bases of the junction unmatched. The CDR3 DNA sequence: TGTGCCGGCTCCCCGGATTACAGGGGGCGGTACGAGCAGTACTTC. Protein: CAGSPDYRGRYEQYF.

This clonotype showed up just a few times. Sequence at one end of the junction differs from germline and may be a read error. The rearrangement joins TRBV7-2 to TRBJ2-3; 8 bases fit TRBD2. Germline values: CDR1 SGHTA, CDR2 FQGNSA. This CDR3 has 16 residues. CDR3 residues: CAGSLGLAGTGDTQYF. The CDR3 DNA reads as TGTGCCGGCAGCTTGGGGCTAGCGGGTACGGGAGATACGCAGTATTTT.

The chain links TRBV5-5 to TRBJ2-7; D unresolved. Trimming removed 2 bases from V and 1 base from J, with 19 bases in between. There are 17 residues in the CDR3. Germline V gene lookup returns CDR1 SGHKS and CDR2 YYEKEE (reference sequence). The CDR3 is CASSLSSTFFFSYEQYF. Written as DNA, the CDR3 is TGTGCCAGCAGCTTATCCTCGACATTCTTCTTTTCCTACGAGCAGTACTTC.

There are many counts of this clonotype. For the CDR3, the DNA is TGTGCCAGCAGCTTGCTCGGACAGTCCAATAATTCACCCCTCCACTTT. Its protein product is CASSLLGQSNNSPLHF. This chain connects TRBV11-2 to TRBJ1-6, with a tentative D call TRBD1 (6 bases). The CDR3 has 16 amino acids. The V end lost 3 bases, the J end lost 5 bases, and 14 bases lay between the germline ends. In germline, CDR1 is SGHAT, CDR2 FQNNGV.